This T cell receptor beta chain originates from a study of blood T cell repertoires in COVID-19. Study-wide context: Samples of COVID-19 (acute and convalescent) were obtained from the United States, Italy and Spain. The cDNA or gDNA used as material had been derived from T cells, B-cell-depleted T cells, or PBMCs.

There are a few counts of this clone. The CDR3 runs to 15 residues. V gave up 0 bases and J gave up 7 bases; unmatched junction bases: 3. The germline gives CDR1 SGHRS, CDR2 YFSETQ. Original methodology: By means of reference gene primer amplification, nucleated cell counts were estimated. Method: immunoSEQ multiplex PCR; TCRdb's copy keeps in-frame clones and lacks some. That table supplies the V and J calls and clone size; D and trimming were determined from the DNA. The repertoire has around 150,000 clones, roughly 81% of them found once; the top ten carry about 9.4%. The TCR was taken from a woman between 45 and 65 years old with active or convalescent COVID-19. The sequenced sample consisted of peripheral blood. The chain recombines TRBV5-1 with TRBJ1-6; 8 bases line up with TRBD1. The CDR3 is CASSLVDRANSPLHF. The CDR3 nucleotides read TGCGCCAGCAGCTTGGTGGACAGGGCCAATTCACCCCTCCACTTT.